The sequence of this T cell receptor beta chain was determined in a study of OX40 agonist ivuxolimab in advanced cancers. Study-wide background: Every 2 weeks, patients received ivuxolimab intravenously, dosed at 0.01 to 10 mg/kg. Having had anti-PD-1, anti-PD-L1 or anti-CTLA-4 therapy before was allowed, and over 35% had some. The dose-escalation group included hepatocellular carcinoma, melanoma, renal cell carcinoma and head and neck cancer.

Only in-frame clones appear in the TCRdb table, and some are missing; sequencing was by immunoSEQ multiplex PCR. The sample holds around 65,000 clones; approximately 90% are singletons and the top ten take 9.5% to 15%. Study-wide results and caveats: Doses of 0.1 to 3.0 mg/kg were accompanied by clonal expansion of CD4+ and CD8+ blood T cells by week 6.

For this clone: Its antigen remains unidentified.

The receptor's source is an adult with an advanced solid tumor such as melanoma, head and neck, liver or kidney cancer. Here the sequenced sample was CD4+ or CD8+ T cells sorted from blood, taken in a trial of the OX40 agonist ivuxolimab.

The CDR3 DNA follows: TGCGCCAGCAGGGGGACCGCGGGAGGGTACACAGATACGCAGTATTTT. It encodes CASRGTAGGYTDTQYF. The V and J genes are TRBV4-3 and TRBJ2-3; 9 bases are shared with TRBD2. CDR3 length equals 16 residues. Looked up from germline, CDR1 is LGHNA and CDR2 is YSLEER. J lost 2 bases, V lost 6 bases, and 9 bases had no gene match.